This T cell receptor (beta chain) was retrieved from a study of blood T cell repertoires in COVID-19. At the level of the study: The United States, Italy and Spain provided the acute and convalescent COVID-19 samples. Nucleic acid was either cDNA or gDNA, and it came from T cells, B-cell-depleted T cells, or PBMCs.

This CDR3 region has 16 residues. V was cut by 3 bases and J by 0 bases, with 9 bases left in between. The germline V gene encodes CDR1 ENHRY and CDR2 SYGVKD. Original handling: Amplification with reference gene primers provided the estimates of nucleated cell counts. The method was immunoSEQ multiplex PCR; TCRdb's version includes in-frame clones alone and lacks a portion of them. V and J calls and clone size follow that table, whereas D and trimming were derived from the DNA. Of 270,000 or so clones listed, approximately 88% were seen once; the top ten hold about 1.6%. Seattle's enrolled individuals joined amid active infection and were then monitored longitudinally.

The sequence was obtained from a human donor with COVID-19, enrolled during active disease. The donor label of this sample is uncertain. This chain uses TRBV10-3 with TRBJ2-6; no definite D call. Sequencing was performed on peripheral blood. CDR3 in amino acids: CAISEYQDSGANVLTF. The CDR3 nucleotides are TGTGCCATCAGTGAATATCAGGACTCTGGGGCCAACGTCCTGACTTTC.